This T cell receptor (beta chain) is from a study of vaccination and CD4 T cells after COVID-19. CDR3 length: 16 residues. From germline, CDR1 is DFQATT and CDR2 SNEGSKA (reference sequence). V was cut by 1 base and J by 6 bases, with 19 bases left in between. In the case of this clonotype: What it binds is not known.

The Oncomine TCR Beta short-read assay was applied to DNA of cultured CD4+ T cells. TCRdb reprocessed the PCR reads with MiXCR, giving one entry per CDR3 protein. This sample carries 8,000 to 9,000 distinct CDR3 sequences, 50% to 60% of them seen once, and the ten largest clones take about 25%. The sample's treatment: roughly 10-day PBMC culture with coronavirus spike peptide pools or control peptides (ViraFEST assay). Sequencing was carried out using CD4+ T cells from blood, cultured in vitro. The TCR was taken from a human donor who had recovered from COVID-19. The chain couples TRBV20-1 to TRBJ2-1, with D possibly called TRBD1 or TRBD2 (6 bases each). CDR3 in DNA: TGCAGTGCTAGAGTCCCATCTAGGGGGGATAGCAATGAGCAGTTCTTC. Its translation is CSARVPSRGDSNEQFF.